This paragraph covers one T cell receptor beta chain sequence. Its target is unknown. This specimen comes from a study of blood T cells in healthy people across ages. Then a second PCR, running roughly 7 to 11 cycles, was carried out with a sample-barcoded 5' primer and a J-beta primer mix. Any given sample supplied a minimum of 2.5 million CDR3-containing paired-end reads. TCRdb processed the 5' RACE reads anew with MiXCR; each CDR3 protein has one entry. The sample has about 1.8 million distinct CDR3 sequences, roughly 50% seen once. The V end lost 5 bases, the J end lost 2 bases, and 14 bases lay between the germline ends. CDR1 is SGHTA and CDR2 is FQGNSA in the germline V gene. CDR3 length: 15 residues. Overall study findings and caveats: The lack of PBMC sorting stopped any conclusive naive versus antigen-experienced comparison.

The sequence was collected from a woman between 35 and 50 years old in good health. The sequencing input was blood. This chain uses TRBV7-2 with TRBJ2-3; D not certain. CDR3 nucleotides: TGTGCCAGCAGCCCGAGCGTGAGACCCACAGATACGCAGTATTTT. Amino acids: CASSPSVRPTDTQYF.